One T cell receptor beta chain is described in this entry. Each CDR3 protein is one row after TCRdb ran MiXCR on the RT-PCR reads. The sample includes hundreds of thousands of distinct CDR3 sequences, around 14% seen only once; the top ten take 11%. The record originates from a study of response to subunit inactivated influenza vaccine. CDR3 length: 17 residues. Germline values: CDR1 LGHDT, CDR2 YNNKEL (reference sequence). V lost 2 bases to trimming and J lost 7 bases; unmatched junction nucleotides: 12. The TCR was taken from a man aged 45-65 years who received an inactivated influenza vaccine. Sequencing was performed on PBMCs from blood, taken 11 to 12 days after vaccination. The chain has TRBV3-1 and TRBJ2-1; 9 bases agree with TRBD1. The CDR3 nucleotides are TGTGCCAGCAGCCAACTCGCCGGGACAGGGAAATATAATGAGCAGTTCTTC. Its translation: CASSQLAGTGKYNEQFF.